These 5 T cell receptor beta chains were sequenced from one sample in a study of CD8+CD57+ T cells in acquired aplastic anemia. TCR beta VDJ and CDR3 profiles were obtained from a genomic DNA template. TCRdb reanalysed the reads using MiXCR and keeps one entry per CDR3 protein. The sample yields 450,000 to 550,000 distinct CDR3 sequences, roughly a third seen once. In patients chosen for sequencing, flow cytometry had shown CD8+CD57+ cell expansion. Specimen: sorted CD4+, CD8+, or CD8+CD57+ T cells (not recorded which) from PBMCs. Every receptor here comes from a human donor with aplastic anemia.

In this sample, this clonotype turned up many times. The gene calls are TRBV10-3 and TRBJ1-6, with 9 bases matching TRBD1. Germline trimming cut 5 bases from V and 9 bases from J; bases unmatched to any gene: 8. Per the germline V gene, CDR1 is ENHRY and CDR2 is SYGVKD. The length of the CDR3 is 15 residues. CDR3 sequence: CAISRDRAFTSPLHF. The DNA of the CDR3 is TGTGCCATCAGTCGGGACAGGGCCTTTACTTCACCCCTCCACTTT.

A few counts support this clonotype. The chain employs TRBV5-1 and TRBJ1-1; 11 bases fit TRBD1. This CDR3 spans 16 amino acids. Germline V lookup: CDR1 SGHRS, CDR2 YFSETQ. V shed 3 bases and J 1 base; nucleotides not matched to a gene: 5. CDR3 sequence: CASSWGQGVTNTEAFF. The CDR3, as DNA: TGCGCCAGCAGCTGGGGACAGGGGGTTACGAACACTGAAGCTTTCTTT.

This sequence joins TRBV7-2 and TRBJ2-7; 7 bases fit TRBD1. CDR1 is SGHTA and CDR2 is FQGNSA in the germline V gene. The CDR3 consists of 13 residues. With 5 bases clipped from V and 3 bases from J, the junction kept 4 bases outside the gene matches. The CDR3 DNA follows: TGTGCCAGCAGCGGTGGACAGGACTACGAGCAGTACTTC. Translated, it gives CASSGGQDYEQYF.

The J gene is TRBJ2-1, the V gene TRBV24-1; D unresolved. This CDR3 region has 16 residues. The ends were cut back, 3 bases at V and 6 bases at J, with 17 bases in the middle. Germline loops: CDR1 KGHDR, CDR2 SFDVKD. CDR3 amino acids: CATSDLSPINLNEQFF. The CDR3 DNA follows: TGTGCCACCAGTGATCTTTCACCCATTAACCTCAATGAGCAGTTCTTC.

V gene TRBV2 combines with J gene TRBJ2-7; D may be TRBD1 or TRBD2 (6 bases each). Per the germline V gene, CDR1 is SNHLY and CDR2 is FYNNEI. The CDR3 loop spans 14 amino acids. Trimming pared 0 bases from V and 6 bases from J, leaving 12 bases between. CDR3 residues: CASSEAGGLGEQYF. CDR3 nucleotide sequence: TGTGCCAGCAGTGAAGCGGGGGGCCTAGGCGAGCAGTACTTC. Filled out from reference TRBV2 and TRBJ2-7, the complete variable domain reads EPEVTQTPSHQVTQMGQEVILRCVPISNHLYFYWYRQILGQKVEFLVSFYNNEISEKSEIFDDQFSVERPDGSNFTLKIRSTKLEDSAMYFCASSEAGGLGEQYFGPGTRLTVT.